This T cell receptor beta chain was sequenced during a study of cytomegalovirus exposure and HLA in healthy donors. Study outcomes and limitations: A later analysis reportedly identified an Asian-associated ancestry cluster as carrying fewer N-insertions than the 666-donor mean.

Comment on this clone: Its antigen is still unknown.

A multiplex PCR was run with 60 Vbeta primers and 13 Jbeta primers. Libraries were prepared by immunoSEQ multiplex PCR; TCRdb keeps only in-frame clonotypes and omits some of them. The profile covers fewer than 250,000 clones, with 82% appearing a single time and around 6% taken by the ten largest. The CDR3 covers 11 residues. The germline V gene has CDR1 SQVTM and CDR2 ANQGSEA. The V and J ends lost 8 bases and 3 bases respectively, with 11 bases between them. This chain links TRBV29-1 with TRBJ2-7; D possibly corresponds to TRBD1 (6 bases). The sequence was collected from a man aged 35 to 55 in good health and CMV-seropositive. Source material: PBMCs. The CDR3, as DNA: TGCAGCCACAGGACAGACTACGAGCAGTACTTC. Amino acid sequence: CSHRTDYEQYF.